A selection of T cell receptor beta chains follows, all from one sample in a study of blood T cell repertoires in COVID-19. The method was immunoSEQ multiplex PCR; TCRdb's version includes in-frame clones alone and lacks a portion of them. The data show about 280,000 clones, around 88% seen once. What was sequenced was PBMCs or T cells enriched from blood (not recorded which). The receptors come from a woman aged 40-49 years who had recovered from COVID-19. The CDR3 runs from the conserved cysteine through the conserved F or W. D genes are given only for firm matches. Not all rows give a size; the values are once, few, many and, for expanded clones, a class.

TRBV2,TRBJ1-6,.,15,.,TGTGCCAGCAACTTAGACAGAGTCTCTAATTCACCCCTCCACTTT,CASNLDRVSNSPLHF
TRBV3-1/TRBV3-2,TRBJ2-1,.,15,.,TGTGCCAGCAGGGATGGACAGATCTCTTACAATGAGCAGTTCTTC,CASRDGQISYNEQFF
TRBV15,TRBJ1-3,.,16,TRBD1,TGTGCCACCAGCCGGGGGACAGGGCTCTCTGGAAACACCATATATTTT,CATSRGTGLSGNTIYF
TRBV28,TRBJ1-6,.,16,.,TGTGCCAGCAGTTTATGGCGAGGACAGAATAATTCACCCCTCCACTTT,CASSLWRGQNNSPLHF
TRBV18,TRBJ2-5,.,16,TRBD2,TGTGCCAGCTCCCAAGGACTAGCGGGAGGGCGAGAGACCCAGTACTTC,CASSQGLAGGRETQYF
TRBV28,TRBJ2-5,.,16,TRBD2,TGTGCCAGCAGTTATAGCGGGGGCCCGAAGGGTGAGACCCAGTACTTC,CASSYSGGPKGETQYF
TRBV7-2,TRBJ1-1,.,17,TRBD1,TGTGCCAGCAGCTTTCGACAGGGATCCCATATGAACACTGAAGCTTTCTTT,CASSFRQGSHMNTEAFF
TRBV12-3/TRBV12-4,TRBJ1-2,.,13,.,TGTGCCAGCAGTCCCGACAGTCAATCGGGCTACACCTTC,CASSPDSQSGYTF
TRBV28,TRBJ2-7,.,13,.,TGTGCCAGCAGTACGGGTCCTACCTACGAGCAGTACTTC,CASSTGPTYEQYF
TRBV19,TRBJ1-5,few,13,.,TGTGCCAGTCGAAGGGACAATATTCAGCCCCAGCATTTT,CASRRDNIQPQHF
TRBV3-1/TRBV3-2,TRBJ2-3,.,14,.,TGTGCCAGCAGCCAAGAGGGGGCCGTGGGGACGCAGTATTTT,CASSQEGAVGTQYF
TRBV6-5,TRBJ2-2,.,14,.,TGTGCCAGCAGGGACCCCAGGGGCACCGGGGAGCTGTTTTTT,CASRDPRGTGELFF
TRBV30,TRBJ1-1,.,13,.,TGTGCCTGGAGTAACAGGTGGGGCACTGAAGCTTTCTTT,CAWSNRWGTEAFF
TRBV28,TRBJ1-5,.,12,.,TGTGCCAGCAGCTCCTTCGATCAGCCCCAGCATTTT,CASSSFDQPQHF
TRBV7-2,TRBJ2-5,.,18,TRBD2,TGTGCCAGCAGCTCCAGTCTAGCGGGAGGAGGTGGGCAAGAGACCCAGTACTTC,CASSSSLAGGGGQETQYF
TRBV29-1,TRBJ2-7,once,13,TRBD1,TGCAGCGCCGTACAGGGGGTAGTCAACGAGCAGTACTTC,CSAVQGVVNEQYF
TRBV28,TRBJ2-5,.,12,.,TGTGCCAGCGCGGGACCTAAAGAGACCCAGTACTTC,CASAGPKETQYF
TRBV2,TRBJ1-2,once,13,.,TGTGCCAGCAGGGAAACGGAGAACTATGGCTACACCTTC,CASRETENYGYTF
TRBV6-5,TRBJ2-1,.,15,TRBD1,TGTGCCAGCAGTTACTCCAGGACAGGGTACAATGAGCAGTTCTTC,CASSYSRTGYNEQFF
TRBV10-2,TRBJ2-2,.,15,.,TGCGCCAGCAGTGAGTGGGGCCCGGCTACCGGGGAGCTGTTTTTT,CASSEWGPATGELFF
TRBV6-5,TRBJ2-7,.,13,.,TGTGCCAGCAGTTACACAAACAGGGACGAGCAGTACTTC,CASSYTNRDEQYF
TRBV7-3,TRBJ2-3,.,13,.,TGTGCCAGCAGCTTTTTGCGGACAGATACGCAGTATTTT,CASSFLRTDTQYF
TRBV28,TRBJ1-5,.,14,.,TGTGCCAGCGTTGCGGGGGGGAGCAATCAGCCCCAGCATTTT,CASVAGGSNQPQHF
TRBV4-3,TRBJ2-1,.,16,TRBD2,TGCGCCAGCAGCCAGGCCGGACTAGCGGAAAGCAATGAGCAGTTCTTC,CASSQAGLAESNEQFF
TRBV28,TRBJ1-2,once,14,TRBD1,TGTGCCAGCAGTTTAGTCACAGGGGGCTCTGGCTACACCTTC,CASSLVTGGSGYTF
TRBV9,TRBJ2-3,.,15,TRBD2,TGTGCCAGCAGCGTTAGCGGGAGGAGGGATGATACGCAGTATTTT,CASSVSGRRDDTQYF
TRBV5-5,TRBJ2-1,.,17,TRBD2,TGTGCCAGCAGCTTTCTAGGGACTAGCGGGAGGGACAATGAGCAGTTCTTC,CASSFLGTSGRDNEQFF
TRBV5-1,TRBJ2-5,once,13,.,TGCGCCAGCAGCTACAGGGCCCAAGAGACCCAGTACTTC,CASSYRAQETQYF
TRBV6-5,TRBJ1-4,.,15,TRBD1,TGTGCCAGCAGCCGGACAGGGTCTGGTAATGAAAAACTGTTTTTT,CASSRTGSGNEKLFF
TRBV5-6,TRBJ2-7,.,13,TRBD1,TGTGCCAGCAGCTTGGGGACAGGGGGAGGGCAGTACTTC,CASSLGTGGGQYF
TRBV9,TRBJ2-1,.,15,.,TGTGCCAGCAGCCACCTAGGATTGGATACAAATGAGCAGTTCTTC,CASSHLGLDTNEQFF
TRBV5-4,TRBJ2-7,.,14,TRBD1,TGTGCCAGCAGCACAGGACAGGGAGGCTACGAGCAGTACTTC,CASSTGQGGYEQYF
TRBV5-1,TRBJ2-1,.,12,.,TGCGCCAGCAGCTTGGACTGGTATGAGCAGTTCTTC,CASSLDWYEQFF
TRBV7-2,TRBJ1-2,.,12,TRBD1,TGTGCCAGCAGCCCGGGACAGCAGCTGAGCAAATTC,CASSPGQQLSKF
TRBV4-1,TRBJ1-4,.,12,.,TGCGCCAGCCGGGACATAGGGGAAAAACTGTTTTTT,CASRDIGEKLFF
TRBV7-9,TRBJ1-2,.,15,.,TGTGCCAGCAGCCTAGCGGGGGGAAAGGCTGGAGGCTACACCTTC,CASSLAGGKAGGYTF
TRBV7-2,TRBJ2-2,.,16,TRBD2,TGTGCCAGCAGCTTGGCCGCGGGAGCGGGCACCGGGGAGCTGTTTTTT,CASSLAAGAGTGELFF
TRBV29-1,TRBJ1-1,.,13,.,TGCAGCGTGGCGGGACGGTTTATTTCTGAAGCTTTCTTT,CSVAGRFISEAFF
TRBV7-9,TRBJ1-6,.,17,TRBD1,TGTGCCAGCAGCTTAGGCGCAGGGGGCTCCTATAATTCACCCCTCCACTTT,CASSLGAGGSYNSPLHF
TRBV6-1,TRBJ1-5,.,16,TRBD1,TGTGCCAGCAGTGGCCATGACAGGGGGCTCGGTCAGCCCCAGCATTTT,CASSGHDRGLGQPQHF
TRBV25-1,TRBJ2-3,.,13,.,TGTGCCAGCGGGGCTAGCGGCACAGATACGCAGTATTTT,CASGASGTDTQYF